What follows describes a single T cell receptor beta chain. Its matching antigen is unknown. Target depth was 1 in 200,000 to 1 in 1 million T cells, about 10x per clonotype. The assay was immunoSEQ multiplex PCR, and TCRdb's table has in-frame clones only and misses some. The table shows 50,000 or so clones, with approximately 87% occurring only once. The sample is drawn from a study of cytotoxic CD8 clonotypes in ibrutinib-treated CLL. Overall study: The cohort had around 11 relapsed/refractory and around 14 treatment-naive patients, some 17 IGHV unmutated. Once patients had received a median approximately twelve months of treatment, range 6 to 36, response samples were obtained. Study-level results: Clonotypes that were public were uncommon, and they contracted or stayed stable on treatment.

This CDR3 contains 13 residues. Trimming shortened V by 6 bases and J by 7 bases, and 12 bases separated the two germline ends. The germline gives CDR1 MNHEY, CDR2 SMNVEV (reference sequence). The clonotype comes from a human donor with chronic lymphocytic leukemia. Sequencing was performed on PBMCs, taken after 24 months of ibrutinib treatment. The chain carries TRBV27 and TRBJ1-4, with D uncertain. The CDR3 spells CASSRQWGEKLFF. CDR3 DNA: TGTGCCAGCAGCAGACAATGGGGTGAAAAACTGTTTTTT. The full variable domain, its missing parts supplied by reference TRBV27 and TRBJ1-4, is EAQVTQNPRYLITVTGKKLTVTCSQNMNHEYMSWYRQDPGLGLRQIYYSMNVEVTDKGDVPEGYKVSRKEKRNFPLILESPSPNQTSLYFCASSRQWGEKLFFGSGTQLSVL.